The rows below give T cell receptor beta chains drawn from one sample of a study of blood T cell repertoires in COVID-19. The assay was immunoSEQ multiplex PCR, and TCRdb's table has in-frame clones only and misses some. The data show some 220,000 clones, with approximately 80% seen just once and more than 9% held by the top ten. Sequenced material: peripheral blood. The source of these receptors is a man between 50 and 59 years old with active or convalescent COVID-19. CDR3s include the opening cysteine and the closing phenylalanine or tryptophan. Each record gives: clone size, D gene, CDR3 length, V gene, J gene, CDR3 protein, CDR3 DNA. A D gene is named only where the DNA matches it firmly. Part of the rows lack a size; the others show once, few, many or a class for expanded clones.

-	-	16	TRBV7-6	TRBJ2-5	CASSLTQGFSTETQYF	TGTGCCAGCAGCTTAACACAGGGATTTTCCACTGAGACCCAGTACTTC
-	TRBD1	15	TRBV4-1	TRBJ2-1	CASSLRGHSYNEQFF	TGCGCCAGCAGTCTCAGGGGGCACTCCTACAATGAGCAGTTCTTC
once	TRBD1	15	TRBV11-3	TRBJ2-1	CASSLGQGANNEQFF	TGTGCCAGCAGCTTAGGGCAGGGGGCAAACAATGAGCAGTTCTTC
-	TRBD1	15	TRBV5-1	TRBJ1-2	CASSLGTGGNYGYTF	TGCGCCAGCAGCCTAGGGACAGGGGGTAACTATGGCTACACCTTC
-	TRBD2	15	TRBV19	TRBJ2-7	CASSPGLAGTYEQYF	TGTGCCAGTAGCCCGGGACTAGCGGGTACCTACGAGCAGTACTTC
few	-	16	TRBV5-1	TRBJ1-6	CASSLGGGYENSPLHF	TGCGCCAGCAGCTTAGGGGGTGGGTACGAAAATTCACCCCTCCACTTT
-	-	14	TRBV7-2	TRBJ1-2	CASSLLTQNYGYTF	TGTGCCAGCAGCTTATTAACCCAGAACTATGGCTACACCTTC
once	TRBD1	14	TRBV27	TRBJ2-7	CASRTGTDSYEQYF	TGTGCCAGCAGAACCGGGACAGACTCCTACGAGCAGTACTTC
-	TRBD1	15	TRBV5-1	TRBJ1-1	CASRTGGGEGTEAFF	TGCGCCAGCAGGACAGGGGGCGGGGAGGGCACTGAAGCTTTCTTT
few	TRBD1	15	TRBV10-3	TRBJ1-5	CAIREDRAGNQPQHF	TGTGCCATCAGGGAGGACAGGGCCGGCAATCAGCCCCAGCATTTT
-	TRBD2	17	TRBV4-3	TRBJ2-1	CASSQSPLAGEYNEQFF	TGCGCCAGCAGCCAAAGCCCCCTAGCGGGGGAGTACAATGAGCAGTTCTTC
-	-	14	TRBV9	TRBJ1-6	CASSEGPGNSPLHF	TGTGCCAGCAGCGAGGGTCCGGGGAATTCACCCCTCCACTTT
-	-	13	TRBV15	TRBJ1-5	CATSTGQNQPQHF	TGTGCCACCAGCACCGGACAGAATCAGCCCCAGCATTTT
-	TRBD1	16	TRBV5-1	TRBJ2-2	CASSLRTGGFTGELFF	TGCGCCAGCAGCTTGAGGACAGGGGGCTTCACCGGGGAGCTGTTTTTT
-	TRBD1	17	TRBV7-8	TRBJ1-3	CASSLDRGGRIGNTIYF	TGTGCCAGCAGCCTTGACAGGGGCGGGCGGATTGGAAACACCATATATTTT
-	-	17	TRBV6-2/TRBV6-3	TRBJ1-5	CASSYSRQGKFNQPQHF	TGTGCCAGCAGTTACTCGAGGCAGGGCAAATTCAATCAGCCCCAGCATTTT
once	-	15	TRBV4-1	TRBJ1-5	CASSQELGFNQPQHF	TGCGCCAGCAGCCAAGAACTAGGGTTCAATCAGCCCCAGCATTTT
-	-	14	TRBV28	TRBJ2-7	CASSPRQLSYEQYF	TGTGCCAGCAGTCCCCGACAGCTTTCCTACGAGCAGTACTTC
-	-	15	TRBV5-5	TRBJ1-1	CASSLGEGMNTEAFF	TGTGCCAGCAGCTTGGGGGAGGGGATGAACACTGAAGCTTTCTTT
-	-	14	TRBV5-4	TRBJ2-6	CASSLPSGANVLTF	TGTGCCAGCAGCCTACCTTCTGGGGCCAACGTCCTGACTTTC
-	TRBD2	15	TRBV28	TRBJ2-2	CASSWTSGGTGELFF	TGTGCCAGCAGTTGGACTAGCGGGGGAACCGGGGAGCTGTTTTTT
-	TRBD1	14	TRBV2	TRBJ1-1	CASSFLTGDTEAFF	TGTGCCAGCAGTTTTCTTACAGGGGACACTGAAGCTTTCTTT
-	TRBD2	19	TRBV7-2	TRBJ2-3	CASSLVGRAAGAGTDTQYF	TGTGCCAGCAGCTTAGTTGGCAGGGCGGCGGGAGCGGGCACAGATACGCAGTATTTT
-	TRBD2	16	TRBV18	TRBJ2-3	CASSPPGLAGAHTQYF	TGTGCCAGCTCACCACCGGGACTAGCGGGGGCCCATACGCAGTATTTT
-	-	15	TRBV4-2	TRBJ2-6	CASSQGYTRANVLTF	TGTGCCAGCAGCCAAGGTTACACACGGGCCAACGTCCTGACTTTC
-	-	16	TRBV7-9	TRBJ2-2	CASSLKEGVNTGELFF	TGTGCCAGCAGCCTGAAGGAGGGAGTTAACACCGGGGAGCTGTTTTTT
-	-	17	TRBV6-2/TRBV6-3	TRBJ1-4	CASSGSGKVPTNEKLFF	TGTGCCAGCAGTGGCTCGGGAAAGGTGCCAACTAATGAAAAACTGTTTTTT
-	TRBD1	17	TRBV27	TRBJ2-4	CASSLPVQGAAKNIQYF	TGTGCCAGCAGCCTGCCTGTACAGGGGGCAGCCAAAAACATTCAGTACTTC
-	TRBD2	18	TRBV4-2	TRBJ2-1	CASSQEGRSGRAYNEQFF	TGTGCCAGCAGCCAAGAGGGGAGGAGCGGGAGGGCCTACAATGAGCAGTTCTTC
-	TRBD2	15	TRBV2	TRBJ2-3	CAVTGTSGSPDTQYF	TGTGCCGTAACCGGGACTAGCGGGAGTCCAGATACGCAGTATTTT
-	-	17	TRBV7-3	TRBJ2-6	CASSSQVWFSGANVLTF	TGTGCCAGCAGCTCCCAGGTGTGGTTCTCTGGGGCCAACGTCCTGACTTTC